The 27 T cell receptor beta chains below all came from one sample that was sequenced in a study of healthy donors' naive CD4 and CD8 T cells. A linear amplification protocol produced the TCR libraries from 500 ng of total RNA. One entry per CDR3 protein, called by TCRdb with MiXCR from the reads. The table includes some 190,000 distinct CDR3 sequences, around 80% detected once. Source material: naive CD4+ and CD8+ T cells sorted from blood, pooled from several donors. These TCRs come from a pool of human donors in good health; the sample pools cells from several healthy donors.

The chain employs TRBV19 and TRBJ2-7, with 7 bases aligning to TRBD1. With V trimmed by 7 bases and J by 4 bases, 1 base remained unmatched. CDR1 is LNHDA and CDR2 is SQIVND in the germline V gene (reference sequence). CDR3 size: 11 residues. The CDR3 spells CASTTGYEQYF. DNA for the CDR3: TGTGCCAGTACGACAGGGTACGAGCAGTACTTC.

This clonotype was observed a handful of times. This rearrangement joins TRBV29-1 to TRBJ2-1; TRBD2 agrees at 10 bases. The CDR3 extends over 14 amino acids. Germline CDR1 SQVTM, CDR2 ANQGSEA. Losses at the gene ends were 7 bases for V and 4 bases for J; bases not matched to a gene: 7. The CDR3 bases are TGCAGCGCTCCCTCTAGCGGGAGATACAATGAGCAGTTCTTC. Protein product: CSAPSSGRYNEQFF.

The chain links TRBV29-1 to TRBJ1-1, with TRBD1 as a possible D gene (6 bases). Germline values: CDR1 SQVTM, CDR2 ANQGSEA. V was pared by 3 bases and J by 11 bases, with 16 bases between. The CDR3 is made up of 12 amino acids. CDR3 DNA: TGCAGCGTTGACAGGGGCAACAGGGTGGCTTTCTTT. The encoded protein is CSVDRGNRVAFF. The full variable domain, completed using reference TRBV29-1 and TRBJ1-1, is SAVISQKPSRDICQRGTSLTIQCQVDSQVTMMFWYRQQPGQSLTLIATANQGSEATYESGFVIDKFPISRPNLTFSTLTVSNMSPEDSSIYLCSVDRGNRVAFFGQGTRLTVV.

The chain carries TRBV24-1 and TRBJ2-1; D might be TRBD1 (6 bases). The V gene's germline CDR1 is KGHDR and CDR2 SFDVKD. This CDR3 is built from 15 residues. The germline V and J ends were trimmed by 8 bases and 3 bases, with 16 bases remaining between them. The CDR3 DNA is TGTGCCACCACGTCGCCTCAGGGGCTCTACAATGAGCAGTTCTTC. Protein product: CATTSPQGLYNEQFF.

This clonotype was found once. The genes are TRBV29-1 and TRBJ2-5; D is ambiguous. This CDR3 comprises 15 residues. Germline V lookup: CDR1 SQVTM, CDR2 ANQGSEA. The germline V and J ends were trimmed by 0 bases and 0 bases, with 11 bases remaining between them. The CDR3 loop is CSVEDRGWYQETQYF. CDR3 coding DNA: TGCAGCGTTGAAGATCGCGGATGGTACCAAGAGACCCAGTACTTC.

This clonotype was seen once. The rearrangement links TRBV6-5 to TRBJ2-7; D is possibly TRBD2 (5 bases). Germline assignment: CDR1 MNHEY and CDR2 SVGAGI. The CDR3 totals 14 residues. Trimming removed 8 bases from V and 7 bases from J, with 21 bases in between. Here the CDR3 reads CASAAVRGSGEQYV. CDR3 nucleotides: TGTGCCAGCGCCGCGGTTCGGGGATCCGGGGAGCAGTACGTC.

The chain carries TRBV13 and TRBJ2-7, with a tentative D call TRBD2 (7 bases). The CDR3 totals 14 residues. Germline assignment: CDR1 PRHDT and CDR2 FYEKMQ (reference sequence). V lost 5 bases, J lost 3 bases, and 14 bases lay in between. The CDR3 sequence is CASSGAGEGYEQYF. CDR3 bases: TGTGCCAGCAGCGGGGCAGGGGAGGGCTACGAGCAGTACTTC.

This chain links TRBV19 with TRBJ2-3, with 9 bases lining up with TRBD2. Trimming at V came to 5 bases and at J to 1 base, leaving 7 bases not matched to a gene. Germline-derived CDR1 and CDR2 are LNHDA and SQIVND (reference sequence). The CDR3 totals 16 residues. The CDR3 loop is CASSSQAGGGTDTQYF. CDR3 in DNA: TGTGCCAGTAGTTCACAAGCGGGAGGCGGCACAGATACGCAGTATTTT.

The chain recombines TRBV2 with TRBJ2-7; a weak D match, TRBD1 (6 bases). The CDR3 contains 16 residues. CDR1 SNHLY and CDR2 FYNNEI come from the germline V gene. Trimming took off 10 bases at V and 2 bases at J, with 24 bases between the two ends. CDR3 sequence reads: CAIQTDRSGTPYEQYF. The CDR3 DNA reads TGTGCCATACAGACGGACAGATCCGGGACCCCCTACGAGCAGTACTTC.

This clonotype was seen a few times. CDR3 DNA: TGTGCCAGCAGCTTAGACAGGGTCTACGAGCAGTACTTC. Protein: CASSLDRVYEQYF. The chain joins TRBV7-8 to TRBJ2-7, with TRBD1 as a possible D gene (6 bases). CDR1 is SGHVS and CDR2 is FQNEAQ in the germline V gene. Trimming removed 1 base at V and 3 bases at J, with 7 bases between. This CDR3 is 13 amino acids long.

The rearrangement uses TRBV6-6 and TRBJ1-5; maybe TRBD1 (6 bases). Trimming took 6 bases from V and 1 from J, leaving 10 bases between them. The CDR3 length is 14 residues. Germline CDR1 MNHNY, CDR2 SVGAGI (reference sequence). CDR3 nucleotide sequence: TGTGCCAGCAGCTCCGGACAGAGCAATCAGCCCCAGCATTTT. It translates to CASSSGQSNQPQHF.

The chain joins TRBV11-2 to TRBJ2-7; D might be TRBD1 (5 bases). This CDR3 has 15 residues. Germline CDR1 is SGHAT and CDR2 is FQNNGV. With 5 bases removed from V and 3 bases from J, the gap between germline ends came to 17 bases. The CDR3 DNA is TGTGCCAGCAGCCAAGGGGCCGATGCCCACTACGAGCAGTACTTC. Amino acid sequence: CASSQGADAHYEQYF.

The V gene is TRBV6-2 or TRBV6-3, the J gene TRBJ2-1, with a weak D call TRBD2 (6 bases). This CDR3 region has 16 residues. Germline CDR1 reads MNHEY; CDR2 reads SVGEGT. Trimming stripped 0 bases from V and 1 base from J, with 10 bases between. The CDR3 here is CASSYSGGSSYNEQFF. CDR3 nucleotides: TGTGCCAGCAGTTACTCGGGGGGTAGTTCCTACAATGAGCAGTTCTTC.

The chain joins TRBV19 to TRBJ2-7, with TRBD1 matching over 8 bases. Germline V gene data show CDR1 as LNHDA and CDR2 as SQIVND (reference sequence). V was pared by 6 bases and J by 5 bases, with 12 bases of the junction left unmatched. CDR3 size: 15 residues. CDR3 sequence: CASSPTGDFLDEQYF. The DNA of the CDR3 is TGTGCCAGTAGCCCGACAGGGGACTTCTTGGACGAGCAGTACTTC.

The chain has TRBV29-1 and TRBJ1-2; TRBD1 aligns across 8 bases. V lost 5 bases and J lost 7; bases outside the gene matches: 6. From germline, CDR1 is SQVTM and CDR2 ANQGSEA. The CDR3 extends over 12 amino acids. CDR3 in amino acids: CSVTGQGSGYTF. The CDR3 coding sequence is TGCAGCGTTACTGGACAGGGAAGTGGCTACACCTTC.

The gene calls are TRBV6-5 and TRBJ1-5; TRBD1 matches 9 bases. Germline-derived CDR1 and CDR2 are MNHEY and SVGAGI. V dropped 6 bases and J dropped 1; count of bases not matched to a gene: 4. The CDR3 has 15 residues. This chain's CDR3 is CASRKDRGSNQPQHF. The CDR3 bases are TGTGCCAGCAGAAAGGACAGGGGAAGCAATCAGCCCCAGCATTTT.

The chain uses TRBV29-1 and TRBJ1-2; D call uncertain. The CDR3 is made up of 14 amino acids. The germline CDR1 and CDR2 sequences are SQVTM and ANQGSEA. V lost 7 bases to trimming and J lost 3 bases, with 18 bases between them. This chain's CDR3 is CSGGRDRADYGYTF. The CDR3 nucleotides are TGCAGCGGAGGAAGGGATAGGGCAGACTATGGCTACACCTTC.

The chain recombines TRBV15 with TRBJ1-2; D not certain. CDR1 is LNHNV and CDR2 is YYDKDF in the germline V gene (reference sequence). Trimming removed 1 base from V and 4 bases from J, with 16 bases in between. The CDR3 sequence is 16 residues long. The CDR3 loop reads CATSRAPPSLAYGYTF. In nucleotides, the CDR3 is TGTGCCACCAGCAGAGCCCCACCCTCATTGGCCTATGGCTACACCTTC.

The chain carries TRBV29-1 and TRBJ2-3, with D perhaps matching TRBD2 (6 bases). From germline, CDR1 is SQVTM and CDR2 ANQGSEA. V dropped 1 base and J dropped 5 bases, with 16 bases sitting between them. The CDR3 is made up of 15 amino acids. The CDR3 DNA reads TGCAGCGTTGAAGGCGGCCGACGGGGAGGAGATACGCAGTATTTT. Residues: CSVEGGRRGGDTQYF.

J is TRBJ2-7 and V is TRBV12-3 or TRBV12-4, with 8 bases fitting TRBD1. V lost 5 bases and J lost 3; bases outside the gene matches: 6. CDR3 length: 14 amino acids. The CDR3, as DNA: TGTGCCAGCAGTCCTCCCGGACAGGGCTACGAGCAGTACTTC. This encodes CASSPPGQGYEQYF.

The chain employs TRBV19 and TRBJ2-1; the match to TRBD2 covers 9 bases. V shed 7 bases and J 8 bases; nucleotides not matched to a gene: 12. The CDR3 loop spans 15 amino acids. Germline V gene lookup returns CDR1 LNHDA and CDR2 SQIVND (reference sequence). The CDR3 is CASTLSGSVSDEQFF. CDR3 coding DNA: TGTGCCAGTACCCTTAGCGGGAGCGTTTCCGATGAGCAGTTCTTC.

V gene TRBV29-1 combines with J gene TRBJ2-7; no clear D. Germline CDR1 SQVTM, CDR2 ANQGSEA. The CDR3 loop spans 11 amino acids. Trimming stripped 4 bases from V and 3 bases from J, with 7 bases between. CDR3 sequence (DNA): TGCAGCGTTGGAGAAATCTACGAGCAGTACTTC. Protein sequence: CSVGEIYEQYF.

This clonotype was detected a few times. The rearrangement links TRBV7-6 to TRBJ1-5; D is unclear. The CDR3 totals 14 residues. CDR1 is SGHVS, CDR2 FNYEAQ, per germline. Trimming took 5 bases from V and 0 from J, leaving 8 bases between them. CDR3 in DNA: TGTGCCAGCAGCCCAGGTTCTAGCAATCAGCCCCAGCATTTT. Amino acid sequence: CASSPGSSNQPQHF.

This chain connects TRBV30 to TRBJ2-7; D uncertain. Per the germline V gene, CDR1 is GTSNPN and CDR2 is SVGIG (reference sequence). CDR3 length equals 12 residues. Trimming stripped 2 bases from V and 3 bases from J, with 8 bases between. The CDR3 loop reads CAWSPGLYEQYF. The CDR3 coding sequence is TGTGCCTGGAGTCCTGGCCTCTACGAGCAGTACTTC.

This rearrangement joins TRBV19 to TRBJ2-5, with D tentatively TRBD2 (5 bases). V was cut by 5 bases and J by 5 bases, with 18 bases left in between. Germline assignment: CDR1 LNHDA and CDR2 SQIVND (reference sequence). The CDR3 is 15 amino acids. This CDR3 reads CASSPRLGIGETQYF. CDR3 coding DNA: TGTGCCAGTAGTCCCCGGCTCGGGATTGGGGAGACCCAGTACTTC.

This chain uses TRBV12-3 or TRBV12-4 with TRBJ1-5; D is uncertain. There are 13 residues in the CDR3. V lost 3 bases and J 7 bases, leaving 10 bases between the germline ends. CDR3 nucleotide sequence: TGTGCCAGCAGTTTCACCCTCGGGCAGCCCCAGCATTTT. This translates into CASSFTLGQPQHF.

In this sample, this clonotype turned up once. The chain has TRBV19 and TRBJ2-1; D ambiguous. The V gene lost 9 bases and the J gene lost 7 bases, with 4 bases spanning the gap. The germline gives CDR1 LNHDA, CDR2 SQIVND (reference sequence). This CDR3 spans 9 amino acids. In nucleotides, the CDR3 is TGTGCCAGCCAGAATGAGCAGTTCTTC. Amino acid sequence: CASQNEQFF.